Listed below are T cell receptor beta chains from one sample, sequenced in a study of T cell responses to AZD1222 COVID-19 vaccine. Assay: immunoSEQ multiplex PCR; the TCRdb copy retains only in-frame clones and omits some. The table shows around 130,000 clones, with 70% to 90% occurring only once. Here the sequenced sample was peripheral blood, taken on day 0 of AZD1222 vaccination. The receptors here all came from an adult in good health. Both conserved end residues are part of each CDR3. A D gene is named only where the DNA matches it firmly. Rows give clone size only sometimes, using once, few, many, or a class for an expanded clone.

J | length | size | V | D | CDR3 | DNA
TRBJ1-1 | 14 | once | TRBV19 | TRBD1 | CASTNGQVSTEAFF | TGTGCCAGTACTAATGGACAGGTTTCCACTGAAGCTTTCTTT
TRBJ1-2 | 13 | NA | TRBV19 | NA | CASSPDTIYGYTF | TGTGCCAGTAGTCCGGACACGATCTATGGCTACACCTTC
TRBJ1-2 | 12 | NA | TRBV11-3 | NA | CASSLSARGYTF | TGTGCCAGCAGCTTATCCGCGCGGGGCTACACCTTC
TRBJ2-7 | 15 | NA | TRBV6-5 | TRBD1 | CASSRIPGQSYEQYF | TGTGCCAGCAGTCGTATACCGGGACAGAGCTACGAGCAGTACTTC
TRBJ2-7 | 12 | NA | TRBV2 | NA | CASSETHYEQYF | TGTGCCAGCAGTGAAACCCATTACGAGCAGTACTTC
TRBJ1-1 | 17 | NA | TRBV12-2 | NA | CASRLSPTRLLNTEAFF | TGTGCAAGTCGCTTAAGCCCCACTAGACTCTTGAACACTGAAGCTTTCTTT
TRBJ2-6 | 18 | NA | TRBV15 | NA | CATSRDGGSSSGANVLTF | TGTGCCACCAGCAGAGATGGGGGGTCGTCATCTGGGGCCAACGTCCTGACTTTC
TRBJ1-2 | 13 | NA | TRBV29-1 | NA | CSVEVIRNYGYTF | TGCAGCGTTGAAGTGATTAGAAACTATGGCTACACCTTC
TRBJ1-2 | 15 | NA | TRBV6-2/TRBV6-3 | TRBD1 | CASSYRDRANYGYTF | TGTGCCAGCAGTTACCGGGACAGGGCTAACTATGGCTACACCTTC
TRBJ2-1 | 19 | NA | TRBV15 | TRBD2 | CATSRDLRAGGLSYNEQFF | TGTGCCACCAGCAGAGATCTTAGGGCGGGAGGTCTTTCCTACAATGAGCAGTTCTTC
TRBJ1-1 | 15 | NA | TRBV28 | NA | CASSLFRAMNTEAFF | TGTGCCAGCAGTTTATTTCGGGCCATGAACACTGAAGCTTTCTTT
TRBJ2-5 | 18 | NA | TRBV21-1 | NA | CASSKEPDESQGGETQYF | TGTGCCAGCAGCAAAGAACCCGACGAGTCTCAGGGGGGGGAGACCCAGTACTTC
TRBJ2-7 | 19 | NA | TRBV4-1 | TRBD1 | CASSQDRGKKGRGSYEQYF | TGCGCCAGCAGCCAAGACCGAGGGAAAAAGGGCAGGGGGTCTTACGAGCAGTACTTC
TRBJ1-1 | 14 | NA | TRBV7-2 | NA | CASSLGSSNTEAFF | TGTGCCAGCAGCTTAGGTAGTTCGAACACTGAAGCTTTCTTT
TRBJ2-7 | 14 | NA | TRBV6-6 | NA | CASSSHMGFYEQYF | TGTGCCAGCAGTTCACATATGGGGTTCTACGAGCAGTACTTC
TRBJ2-7 | 14 | NA | TRBV19 | NA | CASSERTDFNEQYF | TGTGCCAGTAGTGAACGGACAGATTTCAACGAGCAGTACTTC
TRBJ1-2 | 14 | NA | TRBV5-1 | NA | CASSLPGLGYGYTF | TGCGCCAGCAGCTTACCGGGCCTTGGCTATGGCTACACCTTC
TRBJ2-5 | 17 | once | TRBV5-4 | NA | CASSPPGTIPVHQTQYF | TGTGCCAGCAGCCCTCCCGGGACAATCCCCGTTCATCAGACCCAGTACTTC
TRBJ2-7 | 14 | NA | TRBV10-3 | TRBD2 | CAIRTSGSSYEQYF | TGTGCCATCAGGACTAGCGGGAGCTCCTACGAGCAGTACTTC
TRBJ2-7 | 14 | NA | TRBV5-1 | TRBD2 | CASSSTSGNYEQYF | TGCGCCAGCAGCTCGACTAGCGGGAACTACGAGCAGTACTTC